This entry describes one T cell receptor (beta chain). The time point is: recipient sample about 28 days before transplant, after cytoreduction. In germline, CDR1 is SGHTA, CDR2 FQGNSA. The CDR3 length is 16 residues. The V end lost 1 base, the J end lost 2 bases, and 13 bases lay between the germline ends. The data stem from a study of T cell clonotyping in hematopoietic cell transplantation. Sequencing was performed with immunoSEQ multiplex PCR; in TCRdb, only in-frame clones are kept and a portion is missing. This repertoire shows about 20,000 clones, 86% found once; its top ten account for under 9.5%.

This chain connects TRBV7-2 to TRBJ2-3; D might be TRBD2 (7 bases). This receptor was taken from a man aged 50 to 60 with acute myeloid leukemia. Some clones in this sample may be carry-over from other donors' samples. The sample here was peripheral blood mononuclear cells, taken before stem cell transplant. Here the CDR3 reads CASSLVLGGATDTQYF. The CDR3 DNA follows: TGTGCCAGCAGCTTAGTGTTGGGGGGGGCCACAGATACGCAGTATTTT.